Presented here are 2 T cell receptor beta chains from one specimen sequenced in a study of T cells in localized non-small cell lung cancer. This table comes from immunoSEQ multiplex PCR, and its TCRdb copy is limited to in-frame clones, with some not included. The profile shows 39,000 or so clones, 75% to 85% of them singletons. Sequenced material: PBMCs, taken before any cancer treatment. These receptors were obtained from a man aged 40 to 70 with stage II lung adenocarcinoma.

The chain combines TRBV19 with TRBJ2-7, with TRBD1 identical over 7 bases. J was trimmed by 6 bases and V by 5 bases; bases with no gene match: 10. The length of the CDR3 is 14 residues. CDR1 and CDR2 from the germline V gene are LNHDA and SQIVND (reference sequence). This CDR3 is CASSAGQAILEQYF. Written as DNA, the CDR3 is TGTGCCAGTAGTGCTGGACAGGCGATTCTCGAGCAGTACTTC.

This clone came up a few times. The chain combines TRBV7-9 with TRBJ1-2, with D unresolved. The CDR3 is 13 amino acids. Trimming shortened V by 5 bases and J by 1 base, and 8 bases separated the two germline ends. In germline, CDR1 is SEHNR, CDR2 FQNEAQ (reference sequence). The CDR3 loop is CASSPDGNYGYTF. CDR3 DNA sequence: TGTGCCAGCAGCCCGGACGGTAACTATGGCTACACCTTC.